This T cell receptor (beta chain) appears in the sequencing data of a study of CD8+ T cells in alopecia areata. Study results and caveats: It was lesional scalp, especially alopecia totalis/universalis, that showed higher clonality than normal scalp.

Investigators isolated RNA and reverse transcribed it into cDNA to act as the sequencing template. Libraries were prepared by immunoSEQ multiplex PCR; TCRdb keeps only in-frame clonotypes and omits some of them. Of about 190,000 clones in the sample, just under 60% are singletons; the top ten hold over 12%. Germline V gene sequence: CDR1 SGDLS, CDR2 YYNGEE. Germline trimming cut 4 bases from V and 12 bases from J; bases unmatched to any gene: 19. This CDR3 is 18 amino acids long. A note on this clone: Its antigen is undetermined.

The chain recombines TRBV9 with TRBJ2-1; 13 bases fit TRBD2. The TCR sequence derives from a human donor with alopecia areata. The sample here was CD4+ T cells sorted from blood, taken at week 0. The CDR3 protein is CASSPSTSGGSRPEGQFF. CDR3 in DNA: TGTGCCAGCAGCCCCTCGACTAGCGGGGGGTCGAGACCCGAGGGGCAGTTCTTC.